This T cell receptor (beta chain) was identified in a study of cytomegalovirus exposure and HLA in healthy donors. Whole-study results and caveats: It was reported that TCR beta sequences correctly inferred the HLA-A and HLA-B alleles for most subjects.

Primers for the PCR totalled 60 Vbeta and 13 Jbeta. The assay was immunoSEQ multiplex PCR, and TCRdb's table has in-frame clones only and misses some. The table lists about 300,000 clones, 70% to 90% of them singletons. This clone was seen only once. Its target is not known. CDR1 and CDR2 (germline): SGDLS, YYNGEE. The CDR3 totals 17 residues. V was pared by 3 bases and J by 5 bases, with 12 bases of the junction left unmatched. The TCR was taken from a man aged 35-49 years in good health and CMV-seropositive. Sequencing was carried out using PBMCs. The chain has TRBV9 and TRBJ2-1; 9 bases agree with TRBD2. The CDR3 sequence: CASSERGAGGPDNEQFF. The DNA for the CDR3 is TGTGCCAGCAGCGAGCGGGGGGCGGGAGGGCCCGACAATGAGCAGTTCTTC.